One sample yielded the 29 T cell receptor beta chains listed below, sequenced in a study of STAT5B mutations in CD4+ large granular lymphocyte leukemia (dated by TCRdb to the early 2020s). Libraries were constructed by the immunoSEQ multiplex PCR assay. In its TCRdb copy, this immuneACCESS table keeps in-frame sequences only and misses some clones. Where compared with another copy, unresolved V genes explain less than half of these, and the others have no known cause. This sample lists fewer than 30,000 clones; 65% to 85% were detected once. Jointly, the top ten make up around 1% of the sample. Sequencing was carried out using CD4+ T cells from blood buffy coats. The receptors were sampled from a human donor in good health.

This chain links TRBV7-3 with TRBJ1-1; 8 nucleotides match TRBD1. Losses at the gene ends were 5 bases for V and 3 bases for J; bases not matched to a gene: 5. This CDR3 contains 14 residues. CDR1 and CDR2 from the germline V gene are SGHTA and FQGTGA. CDR3 sequence reads: CASSPTGGDTEAFF. The CDR3 DNA reads TGTGCCAGCAGCCCAACAGGGGGGGACACTGAAGCTTTCTTT. Together with reference TRBV7-3 and TRBJ1-1, the CDR3 gives the full variable domain: GAGVSQTPSNKVTEKGKYVELRCDPISGHTALYWYRQSLGQGPEFLIYFQGTGAADDSGLPNDRFFAVRPEGSVSTLKIQRTERGDSAVYLCASSPTGGDTEAFFGQGTRLTVV.

This sequence joins TRBV19 and TRBJ1-4; 9 bases match TRBD1. Unmatched junction bases numbered 8, after V lost 4 bases and J lost 8 bases. There are 15 residues in the CDR3. Germline CDR1 is LNHDA and CDR2 is SQIVND (reference sequence). The CDR3, as DNA: TGTGCCAGTAGTACCACAGGGGGCGCGGGGGAAAAACTGTTTTTT. Its protein is CASSTTGGAGEKLFF.

V and J are TRBV19 and TRBJ1-3, with D possibly matching TRBD1 (5 bases). Germline V gene lookup returns CDR1 LNHDA and CDR2 SQIVND (reference sequence). The CDR3 is 16 residues long. The V and J ends lost 0 bases and 0 bases respectively, with 9 bases between them. The CDR3 DNA is TGTGCCAGTAGTATAGACAGGGCCCGCTCTGGAAACACCATATATTTT. Translation gives CASSIDRARSGNTIYF.

The chain combines TRBV2 with TRBJ2-7; D remains ambiguous. Germline V gene lookup returns CDR1 SNHLY and CDR2 FYNNEI. The germline V and J ends were trimmed by 3 bases and 3 bases, with 12 bases remaining between them. This CDR3 comprises 14 residues. The CDR3 here is CASSDPRWIYEQYV. In nucleotides, the CDR3 is TGTGCCAGCAGTGACCCTCGCTGGATCTACGAGCAGTACGTC.

This clone was recorded once. This chain links TRBV6-1 with TRBJ2-1; D is uncertain. The germline gives CDR1 MNHNS, CDR2 SASEGT. The CDR3 runs 15 residues. Trimming removed 3 bases at V and 10 bases at J, with 19 bases between. CDR3 loop: CASSELMPPGYEQFF. CDR3 nucleotides: TGTGCCAGCAGTGAGCTTATGCCTCCGGGCTACGAGCAGTTCTTC.

This sequence joins TRBV10-3 and TRBJ2-3; 11 nucleotides align to TRBD2. Trimming took 0 bases from V and 2 from J; bases not matched to a gene: 7. The germline gives CDR1 ENHRY, CDR2 SYGVKD. The CDR3 consists of 18 residues. Here the CDR3 DNA reads TGTGCCATCAGTGAGTCAGGGCTAGCGGGGGGCCTCACAGATACGCAGTATTTT. Amino acid sequence: CAISESGLAGGLTDTQYF.

The chain combines TRBV7-8 with TRBJ2-7; 7 nucleotides match TRBD1. Trimming cost V 8 bases and J 2 bases; bases outside gene matches: 3. The CDR3 loop spans 12 amino acids. Germline V lookup: CDR1 SGHVS, CDR2 FQNEAQ. CDR3 protein: CASGTDPYEQYV. CDR3 sequence (DNA): TGTGCCAGCGGGACAGACCCCTACGAGCAGTACGTC.

The CDR3 DNA reads as TGTGCCAGCACTGGGGGGGGGTCCGGGGAGCTGTTTTTT. Amino acid sequence: CASTGGGSGELFF. The chain has TRBV6-5 and TRBJ2-2; 7 bases fit TRBD2. Losses at the gene ends were 7 bases for V and 6 bases for J; bases not matched to a gene: 5. The germline CDR1 and CDR2 sequences are MNHEY and SVGAGI. The CDR3 runs to 13 residues.

V and J are TRBV18 and TRBJ1-1; TRBD1 matches at 8 bases. The V gene's germline CDR1 is KGHSH and CDR2 LQKENI. The CDR3 has 14 residues. Trimming at V came to 3 bases and at J to 5 bases, leaving 5 bases not matched to a gene. The CDR3 region is CASSPGQGRTEAFF. CDR3 in DNA: TGTGCCAGCTCACCCGGACAGGGTCGAACTGAAGCTTTCTTT.

The rearrangement links TRBV5-8 to TRBJ1-6; D is unresolved. Germline V gives CDR1 SGHTS, CDR2 YDEGEE. Trimming removed 1 base at V and 0 bases at J, with 17 bases between. This CDR3 is 19 amino acids long. CDR3 protein: CASSLSPSRTSSYNSPLHF. CDR3 in DNA: TGTGCCAGCAGCTTGTCCCCTTCCCGAACGAGCTCCTATAATTCACCCCTCCACTTT.

The chain employs TRBV5-4 and TRBJ2-4; 7 positions agree with TRBD1. From germline, CDR1 is SGHNT and CDR2 YYREEE (reference sequence). The CDR3 is 18 amino acids. The V gene end was trimmed by 4 bases and the J gene end by 2 bases; junction bases not matched to a gene: 15. Here the CDR3 DNA reads TGTGCCAGCAGCCAGAACCAAGGGGGCGCCTCTTCCAAAAACATTCAGTACTTC. Amino acids: CASSQNQGGASSKNIQYF.

The V gene is TRBV29-1, the J gene TRBJ1-1; the D is unclear. Per germline, CDR1 SQVTM and CDR2 ANQGSEA. Trimming shortened V by 0 bases and J by 4 bases, and 9 bases separated the two germline ends. The CDR3 loop spans 13 amino acids. The CDR3 here is CSVEESRGTEAFF. CDR3 coding DNA: TGCAGCGTTGAAGAGTCCCGGGGCACTGAAGCTTTCTTT.

The chain carries TRBV2 and TRBJ1-2; 7 nucleotides line up with TRBD1. The CDR3 has 13 residues. Germline V lookup: CDR1 SNHLY, CDR2 FYNNEI. With V trimmed by 6 bases and J by 6 bases, 7 bases remained unmatched. CDR3 DNA sequence: TGTGCCAGCAGCGTAACAGGGGTCGATGGCTACACCTTC. This translates into CASSVTGVDGYTF.

The count of this clone is one. This chain connects TRBV30 to TRBJ2-1; TRBD2 might be the D (6 bases). The germline CDR1 and CDR2 sequences are GTSNPN and SVGIG (reference sequence). The CDR3 sequence is 16 residues long. Trimming removed 3 bases from V and 5 bases from J, with 20 bases in between. Written as DNA, the CDR3 is TGTGCCTGGAGCTCCACCGCGGGACTCTCAAACAATGAGCAGTTCTTC. Its protein product is CAWSSTAGLSNNEQFF.

The gene calls are TRBV9 and TRBJ1-6, with D unclear. V was trimmed by 3 bases and J by 7 bases, leaving 8 bases between them. CDR1 is SGDLS and CDR2 is YYNGEE in the germline V gene. The CDR3 contains 13 residues. The CDR3 region has the DNA TGTGCCAGCAGCGGACAAACGAATTCACCCCTCCACTTT. Residues: CASSGQTNSPLHF.

The chain carries TRBV11-1 and TRBJ1-6; perhaps TRBD1 as D (5 bases). CDR1 and CDR2 (germline): SGHAT, FQDESV (reference sequence). The CDR3 runs to 14 residues. V was shortened by 5 bases and J by 3 bases, with 8 bases between the two germline ends. CDR3 in DNA: TGTGCCAGCAGCCGGGACGGCTATAATTCACCCCTCCACTTT. It specifies CASSRDGYNSPLHF.

For this clone: One junction end disagrees with the germline gene, perhaps due to a read error. The chain links TRBV14 to TRBJ2-5, with 8 bases fitting TRBD1. Germline V gene lookup returns CDR1 SGHDN and CDR2 FVKESK. This CDR3 spans 14 amino acids. This CDR3 is CASSKDRGKETQYF. DNA for the CDR3: TGTGCCAGCAGCAAAGACAGGGGAAAAGAGACCCAGTACTTC.

CDR3 sequence reads: CASSLGGTGIDTQYF. The CDR3 region has the DNA TGTGCCAGCAGCTTAGGAGGGACAGGGATAGATACGCAGTATTTT. The rearrangement uses TRBV7-2 and TRBJ2-3, with 9 bases identical to TRBD1. The CDR3 is 15 amino acids. Germline V CDR1 and CDR2: SGHTA, FQGNSA. V lost 1 base to trimming and J lost 5 bases; unmatched junction nucleotides: 4.

The chain has TRBV9 and TRBJ2-1, with 13 bases lining up with TRBD2. Looked up from germline, CDR1 is SGDLS and CDR2 is YYNGEE. The CDR3 consists of 16 residues. V was clipped by 3 bases and J by 2 bases; unmatched bases: 2. CDR3 bases: TGTGCCAGCAGCGGTACTAGCGGGGGGGCCTACAATGAGCAGTTCTTC. Translated: CASSGTSGGAYNEQFF.

This clone showed up just once. The V call is TRBV5-8, the J call TRBJ1-3; D remains ambiguous. Germline assignment: CDR1 SGHTS and CDR2 YDEGEE. The CDR3 has 14 amino acids. V was trimmed by 4 bases and J by 1 base, leaving 9 bases between them. CDR3 protein: CASSDRASGNTIYF. In DNA form, the CDR3 reads TGTGCCAGCAGCGACCGCGCATCTGGAAACACCATATATTTT.

CDR3 protein: CATLQGFRQPQHF. The CDR3 DNA sequence: TGTGCCACCCTGCAGGGGTTTCGTCAGCCCCAGCATTTT. The chain recombines TRBV28 with TRBJ1-5; maybe TRBD1 (6 bases). Per germline, CDR1 MDHEN and CDR2 SYDVKM. V lost 10 bases and J lost 6, with 16 bases in between. The CDR3 loop spans 13 amino acids.

This clone was picked up a small number of times. This chain uses TRBV9 with TRBJ1-5; no clear D. The CDR3 totals 15 residues. Trimming shortened V by 3 bases and J by 0 bases, and 10 bases separated the two germline ends. Germline loops: CDR1 SGDLS, CDR2 YYNGEE. Here the CDR3 reads CASSGTEDSNQPQHF. CDR3 nucleotide sequence: TGTGCCAGCAGCGGTACAGAGGATAGCAATCAGCCCCAGCATTTT. The entire variable domain, with the rest obtained from reference TRBV9 and TRBJ1-5, is as follows: DSGVTQTPKHLITATGQRVTLRCSPRSGDLSVYWYQQSLDQGLQFLIQYYNGEERAKGNILERFSAQQFPDLHSELNLSSLELGDSALYFCASSGTEDSNQPQHFGDGTRLSIL.

The rearrangement links TRBV19 to TRBJ2-3; 9 nucleotides match TRBD1. This CDR3 contains 16 residues. Trimming took 6 bases from V and 1 from J; bases not matched to a gene: 8. In germline, CDR1 is LNHDA, CDR2 SQIVND (reference sequence). CDR3 DNA: TGTGCCAGTAGCTACAGGGGGCTGGGTCGCACAGATACGCAGTATTTT. Protein product: CASSYRGLGRTDTQYF.

This clone was picked up one time. The chain employs TRBV23-1 and TRBJ2-3, with D tentatively TRBD2 (5 bases). TRBV23-1 is placed among ORFs of uncertain function. V shed 5 bases and J shed 5 bases, with 11 bases lying between them. The CDR3 spans 13 residues. The CDR3: CASSEGRLDTQYF. CDR3 DNA: TGCGCCAGCAGTGAGGGCCGACTAGATACGCAGTATTTT.

This sequence joins TRBV28 and TRBJ2-7; D remains unclear. Looked up from germline, CDR1 is MDHEN and CDR2 is SYDVKM. This CDR3 comprises 16 residues. V was clipped by 2 bases and J by 5 bases, with 19 bases between them. This chain's CDR3 is CASSLGFGRTHNEQYF. CDR3 bases: TGTGCCAGCAGTTTAGGTTTCGGGCGAACCCATAACGAGCAGTACTTC.

This clone was counted only a few times. The rearrangement uses TRBV6-5 and TRBJ1-1; tentatively, D is TRBD1 (5 bases). Germline CDR1 reads MNHEY; CDR2 reads SVGAGI. This CDR3 region has 11 residues. Trimming removed 8 bases from V and 5 bases from J, with 9 bases in between. In nucleotides, the CDR3 is TGTGCCAGCCTCCGGGGGACTGAAGCTTTCTTT. Protein: CASLRGTEAFF.

There are a few counts of this clone. This chain joins TRBV6-1 and TRBJ2-2; D call uncertain. The V end was cut by 4 bases, the J end by 6 bases, with 9 bases between. The germline V gene has CDR1 MNHNS and CDR2 SASEGT. The CDR3 is 13 residues long. CDR3 nucleotide sequence: TGTGCCAGCAGTGGCCAGAAAGCCGGGGAGCTGTTTTTT. The encoded protein is CASSGQKAGELFF.

In this sample, this clone turned up a few times. This chain connects TRBV2 to TRBJ1-5, with 8 nucleotides matching TRBD1. Looked up from germline, CDR1 is SNHLY and CDR2 is FYNNEI. V lost 8 bases to trimming and J lost 5 bases; unmatched junction nucleotides: 5. CDR3 length: 13 amino acids. The CDR3 spells CASWAGGHQPQHF. DNA of the CDR3: TGTGCCAGCTGGGCAGGGGGCCATCAGCCCCAGCATTTT.

The gene calls are TRBV6-6 and TRBJ2-3; D remains ambiguous. The V gene lost 2 bases and the J gene lost 0 bases, with 9 bases spanning the gap. The CDR3 is 15 residues long. Germline CDR1 MNHNY, CDR2 SVGAGI (reference sequence). CDR3 residues: CASSYASTSTDTQYF. CDR3 sequence (DNA): TGTGCCAGCAGTTACGCATCGACTAGCACAGATACGCAGTATTTT.